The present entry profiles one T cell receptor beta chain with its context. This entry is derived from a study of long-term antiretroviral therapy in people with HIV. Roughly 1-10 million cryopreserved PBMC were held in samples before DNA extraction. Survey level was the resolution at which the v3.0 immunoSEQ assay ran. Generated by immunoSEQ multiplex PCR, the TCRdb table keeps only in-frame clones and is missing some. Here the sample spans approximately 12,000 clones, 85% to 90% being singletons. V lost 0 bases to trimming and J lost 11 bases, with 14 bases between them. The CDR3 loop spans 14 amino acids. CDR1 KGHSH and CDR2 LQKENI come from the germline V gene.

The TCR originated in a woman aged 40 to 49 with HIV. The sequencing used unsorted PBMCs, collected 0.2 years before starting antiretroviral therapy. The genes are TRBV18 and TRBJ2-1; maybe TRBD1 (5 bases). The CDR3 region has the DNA TGTGCCAGCTCACCACCGGGTGGGGCTTTTAAGCAGTTCTTC. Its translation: CASSPPGGAFKQFF.